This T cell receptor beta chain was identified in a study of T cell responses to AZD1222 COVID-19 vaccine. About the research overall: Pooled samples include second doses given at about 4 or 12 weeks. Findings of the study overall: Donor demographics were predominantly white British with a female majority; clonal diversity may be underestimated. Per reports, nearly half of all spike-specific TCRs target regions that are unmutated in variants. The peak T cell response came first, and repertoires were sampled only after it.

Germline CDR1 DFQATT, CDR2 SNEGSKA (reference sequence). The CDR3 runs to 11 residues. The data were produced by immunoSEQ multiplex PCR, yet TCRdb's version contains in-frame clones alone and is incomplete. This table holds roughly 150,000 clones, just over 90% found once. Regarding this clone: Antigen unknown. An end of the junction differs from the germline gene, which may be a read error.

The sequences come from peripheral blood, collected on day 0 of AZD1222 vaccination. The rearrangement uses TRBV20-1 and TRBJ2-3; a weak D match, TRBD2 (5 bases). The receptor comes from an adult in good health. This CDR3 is CSALERAGHHF. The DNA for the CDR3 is TGCAGTGCGTTGGAACGGGCGGGTCATCATTTT.